The T cell receptor (beta chain) under discussion was sequenced for a study of shared clonotypes between healthy human individuals. Study observations and caveats: The study drew on few donors, limiting represented genetic and exposure-history diversity. Sequencing depth was a factor that was expected to affect clonotype sharing among donors.

CDR3 size: 12 residues. Trimming took off 0 bases at V and 6 bases at J, with 8 bases between the two ends. Germline V CDR1 and CDR2: GTSNPN, SVGIG (reference sequence). Over several immunoSEQ plates, each subset's genomic DNA was distributed in even portions. Clones were sequenced by immunoSEQ multiplex PCR, and TCRdb holds only the in-frame ones, with some missing. The data show about 380,000 clones, roughly 96% seen once. In the case of this clone: Antigen unknown.

The chain combines TRBV30 with TRBJ1-2; D is possibly TRBD1 (5 bases). Material for sequencing was memory CD8+ T cells sorted from blood. Noted subset: CD45RO+ cells pooled with CCR7-negative TemRA cells. The TCR was taken from a man between 25 and 39 years old in good health. This CDR3 is CAWSVGANGYTF. Written as DNA, the CDR3 is TGTGCCTGGAGTGTAGGGGCCAATGGCTACACCTTC.